This is a list of T cell receptor beta chains from one sample in a study of PD-L1 blockade in urothelial cancer. Data came from immunoSEQ multiplex PCR; TCRdb stores just in-frame clones and leaves some out. The sample has some 63,000 clones, about four fifths seen once; the top ten hold 4.5% to 6%. The sample in question was PBMCs, obtained around atezolizumab (anti-PD-L1) treatment. The receptors here all came from an older man with urothelial cancer. CDR3s include the opening cysteine and the closing phenylalanine or tryptophan. The D gene is left open where the match is weak. Size is stated for part of the rows, as once, few or many counts, or as a class when the clone is expanded.

v_gene	abundance	j_gene	d_gene	CDR3nt	CDR3aa
TRBV19	few	TRBJ2-7	TRBD2	TGTGCCAGTAGTATAGGGGCTAGCGGAGAGGAGGAGCAGTACTTC	CASSIGASGEEEQYF
TRBV4-2	once	TRBJ2-1	NA	TGTGCCAGCAGCCAAGAAGGCGGGCTCTCCTACAATGAGCAGTTCTTC	CASSQEGGLSYNEQFF
TRBV29-1	NA	TRBJ1-1	NA	TGCAGCGTTGAGCAAGTCGGGGAAGCTTTCTTT	CSVEQVGEAFF
TRBV5-1	NA	TRBJ2-5	NA	TGCGCCAGCAGCGAGGACAGAGAGACCCAGTACTTC	CASSEDRETQYF
TRBV7-3	NA	TRBJ1-2	NA	TGTGCCAGCAGCTTAAACAGGGCCTATGGCTACACCTTC	CASSLNRAYGYTF
TRBV2	NA	TRBJ2-6	NA	TGTGCCAGCAGTCTCCCCTCTGGGGCCAACGTCCTGACTTTC	CASSLPSGANVLTF
TRBV9	NA	TRBJ2-2	TRBD2	TGTGCCAGCAGCGTAGGCGGGAGGAGCAACACCGGGGAGCTGTTTTTT	CASSVGGRSNTGELFF
TRBV7-3	NA	TRBJ2-5	NA	TGTGCCAGCAGCCCAAGAGGGGGAGAGACCCAGTACTTC	CASSPRGGETQYF
TRBV2	NA	TRBJ1-4	TRBD1	TGTGCCAGCAGGCAGGACAGGGAAAATAATGAAAAACTGTTTTTT	CASRQDRENNEKLFF
TRBV4-1	NA	TRBJ1-1	NA	TGCGCCAGCAGCCAAGATATGGGAGGAATGAACACTGAAGCTTTCTTT	CASSQDMGGMNTEAFF
TRBV5-8	NA	TRBJ2-2	TRBD2	TGTGCCAGCAGCCCCTATCGCGGGGGGGCCGTCACCGGGGAGCTGTTTTTT	CASSPYRGGAVTGELFF
TRBV12-5	NA	TRBJ1-3	NA	TGTGCTAGTGGTTTGGAACCGACAGCTGGAAACACCATATATTTT	CASGLEPTAGNTIYF
TRBV29-1	NA	TRBJ1-2	TRBD1	TGCAGCGTTGAAAGAGACCAGGGGGTTTATGGCTACACCTTC	CSVERDQGVYGYTF
TRBV6-5	few	TRBJ1-2	NA	TGTGCCAGCAGTTACTCACCCAGGTCTAACTATGGCTACACCTTC	CASSYSPRSNYGYTF
TRBV5-4	once	TRBJ2-1	NA	TGTGCCGGCAGCACCTGGGGGGGGGCGAATGAGCAGTTCTTC	CAGSTWGGANEQFF
TRBV12-5	NA	TRBJ2-2	NA	TGTGCTAGTGGTTTGCCCCGGGGCGGGGAGCTGTTTTTT	CASGLPRGGELFF
TRBV7-9	few	TRBJ1-6	TRBD1	TGTGCCAGTATACCCGGGACAGGTGATTCACCCCTCCACTTT	CASIPGTGDSPLHF
TRBV9	NA	TRBJ2-7	NA	TGTGCCAGCAGCGTAGCGAGCTTTCCCTACGAGCAGTACTTC	CASSVASFPYEQYF
TRBV21-1	few	TRBJ2-7	NA	TGTGCCAGCAGCATAGACAGGGATAATTCCTACGAGCAGTACTTC	CASSIDRDNSYEQYF
TRBV7-6	NA	TRBJ2-5	NA	TGTGCCAGCAGCTTACGGGTCCAAGAGACCCAGTACTTC	CASSLRVQETQYF
TRBV2	NA	TRBJ2-3	NA	TGTGCCAGCAGTTACGGGACTCCGGTGACAGATACGCAGTATTTT	CASSYGTPVTDTQYF
TRBV25-1	NA	TRBJ1-2	NA	TGTGCCAGCAGTATAAGCGGGGCGCAGGGCTACACCTTC	CASSISGAQGYTF
TRBV25-1	NA	TRBJ2-7	NA	TGTGCCAGCAGTCAGGGGGGAACCTACGAGCAGTACTTC	CASSQGGTYEQYF
TRBV28	NA	TRBJ1-4	NA	TGTGCCAGCAGTTCCAACAGGATCCAACTGTTTTTT	CASSSNRIQLFF
TRBV11-3	once	TRBJ2-1	NA	TGTGCCAGCAGCTTAGCCCGACTAGATAACAATGAGCAGTTCTTC	CASSLARLDNNEQFF
TRBV19	NA	TRBJ1-5	NA	TGTGCCAGTAGTATGTTCGACGGCGGGCGTCAGCCCCAGCATTTT	CASSMFDGGRQPQHF
TRBV10-1	NA	TRBJ1-2	NA	TGCGCCAGCAGTGAGGGTACAGGGTCGATCTATGGCTACACCTTC	CASSEGTGSIYGYTF
TRBV11-3	NA	TRBJ2-1	TRBD2	TGTGCCAGCAGCTTAGGGACTAGCTCCTACAATGAGCAGTTCTTC	CASSLGTSSYNEQFF
TRBV5-4	NA	TRBJ2-3	NA	TGTGCCAGCAGCTTGGGCAGGGAAACAGATACGCAGTATTTT	CASSLGRETDTQYF
TRBV9	NA	TRBJ2-1	NA	TGTGCCAGCAGCGTAGAGGGGGGGGGATACAATGAGCAGTTCTTC	CASSVEGGGYNEQFF
TRBV11-3	medium-sized	TRBJ2-1	NA	TGTGCCAGCAGCTTAGAAGGGGAACGGCAGTTCTTC	CASSLEGERQFF
TRBV29-1	NA	TRBJ2-1	TRBD2	TGCAGCGGAAGCCCGGCGACTAGCGGGGGAATGGAGCAGTTCTTC	CSGSPATSGGMEQFF
TRBV25-1	NA	TRBJ1-6	TRBD1	TGTGCCAGCAGTGAATATTCAGGGGGCGATTCACCCCTCCACTTT	CASSEYSGGDSPLHF
TRBV13	NA	TRBJ2-7	TRBD2	TGTGCCAGCAGCCCCAGCGGGGGGGCCAACGAGCAGTACTTC	CASSPSGGANEQYF
TRBV4-3	NA	TRBJ2-3	NA	TGCGCCAGCAGCCAAGATGGCCGCACAGATACGCAGTATTTT	CASSQDGRTDTQYF
TRBV7-3	NA	TRBJ2-1	NA	TGTGCCAGCAGCTTCAGGGGGGCTGACAATGAGCAGTTCTTC	CASSFRGADNEQFF
TRBV5-4	NA	TRBJ1-1	TRBD1	TGTGCCAGCAGCTCTGCCGGGACAGGGTTGGCTTTCTTT	CASSSAGTGLAFF
TRBV5-1	NA	TRBJ2-2	TRBD1	TGCGCCAGCAGCCTGGACAGGGCGAACACCGGGGAGCTGTTTTTT	CASSLDRANTGELFF
TRBV9	NA	TRBJ2-1	TRBD1	TGTGCCAGCAGCGTAGCGGCAGGGGGATATGGAGAGCAGTTCTTC	CASSVAAGGYGEQFF
TRBV19	NA	TRBJ2-3	TRBD1	TGTGCCAGTAGTATGGGACAGGGGGAAGGAGATACGCAGTATTTT	CASSMGQGEGDTQYF
TRBV7-6	NA	TRBJ1-4	TRBD1	TGTGCCAGCAGCTCGAGACAGGGAAATAATGAAAAACTGTTTTTT	CASSSRQGNNEKLFF
TRBV28	NA	TRBJ1-1	TRBD1	TGTGCCAGCAGACCGACAGGGGGCCTTGGAAACACTGAAGCTTTCTTT	CASRPTGGLGNTEAFF
TRBV2	NA	TRBJ2-3	TRBD1	TGTGCCAGCAGGGCCGGGACAGCCGGCGGTACGCAGTATTTT	CASRAGTAGGTQYF
TRBV7-2	NA	TRBJ1-2	TRBD1	TGTGCCAGCAGCACGACAGGGGGGTCTGGCTACACCTTC	CASSTTGGSGYTF
TRBV5-4	NA	TRBJ2-3	TRBD1	TGTGCCAGCAGCCGAGACAGGGGAGCGGATACGCAGTATTTT	CASSRDRGADTQYF
TRBV2	NA	TRBJ1-1	NA	TGTGCCAGCACCCTGAGGACTTTGAACACTGAAGCTTTCTTT	CASTLRTLNTEAFF
TRBV19	NA	TRBJ2-7	TRBD1	TGTGCCAGTCGGGACAGGGTAAGAGGGGGCTACGAGCAGTACTTC	CASRDRVRGGYEQYF
TRBV7-2	NA	TRBJ2-1	TRBD2	TGTGCCAGCAGCTTCTTTGCGGCTAGCGGGAGCTCCTACAATGAGCAGTTCTTC	CASSFFAASGSSYNEQFF
TRBV2	NA	TRBJ1-6	TRBD1	TGTGCCAGCATCCCCCGGGTGGACAGGGGGACCTATAATTCACCCCTCCACTTT	CASIPRVDRGTYNSPLHF
TRBV4-1	once	TRBJ1-1	NA	TGCGCCAGCAGCCGAGACGGGACAAAATTTGAAGCTTTCTTT	CASSRDGTKFEAFF